One and the same sample provided the 25 T cell receptor beta chains below, sequenced in a study of blood T cell repertoires in COVID-19. Produced via immunoSEQ multiplex PCR; TCRdb's table is partial and in-frame only. The sample includes roughly 60,000 clones, 88% seen only once; the top ten take about 8.5%. Sequenced: peripheral blood. The receptors were sampled from a man between 60 and 75 years old with active COVID-19.

The chain recombines TRBV9 with TRBJ2-3, with 7 nucleotides matching TRBD2. Looked up from germline, CDR1 is SGDLS and CDR2 is YYNGEE. Trimming cost V 0 bases and J 6 bases; bases outside gene matches: 10. CDR3 size: 16 residues. The CDR3 coding sequence is TGTGCCAGCAGCGTAGAAAGGGAGGGAGTCGCCGATACGCAGTATTTT. It yields the protein CASSVEREGVADTQYF.

This chain uses TRBV11-1 with TRBJ2-1; D is uncertain. V was pared by 2 bases and J by 8 bases, with 13 bases between. The CDR3 consists of 14 residues. Germline V gene sequence: CDR1 SGHAT, CDR2 FQDESV (reference sequence). The CDR3 here is CASSLNGFGDEQFF. The CDR3 DNA sequence: TGTGCCAGCAGCTTAAACGGGTTTGGCGATGAGCAGTTCTTC.

This clone was detected only once. The chain is built from TRBV14 and TRBJ2-7; TRBD1 matches 10 bases. This CDR3 contains 14 residues. From germline, CDR1 is SGHDN and CDR2 FVKESK. Losses at the gene ends were 6 bases for V and 3 bases for J; bases not matched to a gene: 5. The CDR3 here is CASSRGTGVYEQYF. CDR3 in DNA: TGTGCCAGCAGTCGAGGGACAGGGGTCTACGAGCAGTACTTC.

This clone showed up just once. This rearrangement joins TRBV5-1 to TRBJ1-5; D uncertain. Germline V gene data show CDR1 as SGHRS and CDR2 as YFSETQ. CDR3 length: 13 amino acids. Trimming removed 4 bases at V and 7 bases at J, with 12 bases between. The CDR3 spells CASSPIGEQPQHF. DNA for the CDR3: TGCGCCAGCAGCCCAATCGGGGAACAGCCCCAGCATTTT.

The chain joins TRBV18 to TRBJ2-3; 13 bases map to TRBD2. Germline V gene data show CDR1 as KGHSH and CDR2 as LQKENI. After removal of 2 bases from V and 0 bases from J, the junction contained 2 bases not matched to a gene. The CDR3 contains 17 residues. The CDR3 loop is CASSPGTSGISTDTQYF. As DNA, the CDR3 is TGTGCCAGCTCACCAGGGACTAGCGGGATCAGCACAGATACGCAGTATTTT.

There are a few counts of this clone. This rearrangement joins TRBV20-1 to TRBJ2-7, with 12 bases lining up with TRBD2. The CDR3 runs 16 residues. Germline V gives CDR1 DFQATT, CDR2 SNEGSKA (reference sequence). Trimming cost V 3 bases and J 2 bases; bases outside gene matches: 8. CDR3 region: CSASPGTSGRTYEQYF. The CDR3 DNA follows: TGCAGTGCTAGTCCCGGGACTAGCGGGCGAACCTACGAGCAGTACTTC.

The rearrangement links TRBV7-2 to TRBJ1-1; D is unclear. CDR3 length equals 15 residues. Trimming stripped 5 bases from V and 0 bases from J, with 13 bases between. The V gene's germline CDR1 is SGHTA and CDR2 FQGNSA. DNA for the CDR3: TGTGCCAGCAGCGAGCAGGCGAGAATGAACACTGAAGCTTTCTTT. It is translated as CASSEQARMNTEAFF.

The CDR3 reads CASSPTGRPNYGYTF. In DNA form, the CDR3 reads TGTGCCAGCAGTCCGACAGGGCGCCCTAACTATGGCTACACCTTC. The rearrangement joins TRBV28 to TRBJ1-2, with 7 positions matching TRBD1. V was pared by 5 bases and J by 0 bases, with 6 bases of the junction left unmatched. The CDR3 runs to 15 residues. Germline CDR1 MDHEN, CDR2 SYDVKM.

This clone was seen more than once but under ten times. J is TRBJ1-1 and V is TRBV9; possibly TRBD1 for D (6 bases). Germline V CDR1 and CDR2: SGDLS, YYNGEE. V was pared by 0 bases and J by 5 bases, with 11 bases between. The CDR3 sequence is 14 residues long. This chain's CDR3 is CASSVEGGNTEAFF. As DNA, the CDR3 is TGTGCCAGCAGCGTAGAGGGGGGGAATACTGAAGCTTTCTTT.

The chain joins TRBV7-2 to TRBJ2-1; TRBD1 is a possible D gene (6 bases). The CDR3 runs to 13 residues. Germline-derived CDR1 and CDR2 are SGHTA and FQGNSA. Trimming cost V 6 bases and J 12 bases, with 18 bases left between them. The CDR3 coding sequence is TGTGCCAGCAGACTAGGGGGTAGCACTGGGCAGTTCTTC. It is translated as CASRLGGSTGQFF.

The genes are TRBV7-6 and TRBJ1-3, with D possibly TRBD1 on 5 matching bases. Trimming shortened V by 5 bases and J by 0 bases, and 14 bases separated the two germline ends. Germline CDR1 is SGHVS and CDR2 is FNYEAQ. This CDR3 is 16 amino acids long. In DNA, the CDR3 is TGTGCCAGCAGCCCCCGAGACAGAGCCTCTGGAAACACCATATATTTT. Protein sequence: CASSPRDRASGNTIYF.

CDR3: CASSPGSGNTIYF. The CDR3 DNA reads as TGTGCCAGCAGTCCGGGTTCCGGAAACACCATATATTTT. This chain uses TRBV28 with TRBJ1-3; unclear D gene. This CDR3 has 13 amino acids. Germline assignment: CDR1 MDHEN and CDR2 SYDVKM. Trimming took 5 bases from V and 4 from J, leaving 9 bases between them. Using reference TRBV28 and TRBJ1-3 for the parts outside the CDR3, the full variable domain is DVKVTQSSRYLVKRTGEKVFLECVQDMDHENMFWYRQDPGLGLRLIYFSYDVKMKEKGDIPEGYSVSREKKERFSLILESASTNQTSMYLCASSPGSGNTIYFGEGSWLTVV.

This chain connects TRBV7-2 to TRBJ2-2; 10 bases line up with TRBD1. This CDR3 comprises 15 residues. The germline V gene encodes CDR1 SGHTA and CDR2 FQGNSA. V lost 0 bases, J lost 5 bases, and 0 bases stayed unmatched. The DNA for the CDR3 is TGTGCCAGCAGCTTAGCGGGACAGGGGACCGGGGAGCTGTTTTTT. This encodes CASSLAGQGTGELFF.

The chain employs TRBV6-2 or TRBV6-3 and TRBJ2-3, with 13 bases matching TRBD2. CDR1 is MNHEY, CDR2 SVGEGT, per germline. J was trimmed by 4 bases and V by 3 bases; bases with no gene match: 4. The CDR3 totals 16 residues. The CDR3 loop is CASSYGLAGVADTQYF. CDR3 DNA: TGTGCCAGCAGTTATGGACTAGCGGGAGTGGCAGATACGCAGTATTTT.

This clone was picked up one time. The chain links TRBV7-2 to TRBJ2-5; TRBD1 matches at 8 bases. Germline assignment: CDR1 SGHTA and CDR2 FQGNSA. The V segment lost 5 bases and the J segment 2 bases; nucleotides outside the gene matches: 13. CDR3 length equals 17 residues. The CDR3 spells CASSRNRRTGRQETQYF. The CDR3 coding sequence is TGTGCCAGCAGCAGAAACCGCCGGACAGGGCGACAAGAGACCCAGTACTTC.

This chain connects TRBV19 to TRBJ2-1; TRBD2 might be the D (6 bases). This CDR3 region has 13 residues. With 8 bases removed from V and 8 bases from J, the gap between germline ends came to 16 bases. Looked up from germline, CDR1 is LNHDA and CDR2 is SQIVND (reference sequence). CDR3 protein: CASRDLPSDEQFF. CDR3 DNA sequence: TGTGCCAGTCGGGACTTACCCTCCGATGAGCAGTTCTTC.

CDR3 DNA sequence: TGTGCCAGCAGCCGAACCGCGGGACAGGGGAATTTCTTC. Amino acid sequence: CASSRTAGQGNFF. The rearrangement joins TRBV3-1 (or the pseudogene TRBV3-2) to TRBJ2-1, with 10 bases matching TRBD1. The CDR3 sequence is 13 residues long. After removal of 4 bases from V and 16 bases from J, the junction contained 10 bases not matched to a gene. Germline CDR1 is LGHDT and CDR2 is YNNKEL (reference sequence).

The chain joins TRBV19 to TRBJ1-6, with D perhaps matching TRBD1 (6 bases). This CDR3 has 15 amino acids. CDR1 and CDR2 (germline): LNHDA, SQIVND (reference sequence). Trimming took off 6 bases at V and 7 bases at J, with 16 bases between the two ends. The CDR3, as DNA: TGTGCCAGTAGGACACAGGGTCCGGGAAATTCACCCCTCCACTTT. Residues: CASRTQGPGNSPLHF. The entire variable domain, with the rest obtained from reference TRBV19 and TRBJ1-6, is as follows: DGGITQSPKYLFRKEGQNVTLSCEQNLNHDAMYWYRQDPGQGLRLIYYSQIVNDFQKGDIAEGYSVSREKKESFPLTVTSAQKNPTAFYLCASRTQGPGNSPLHFGNGTRLTVT.

This chain uses TRBV9 with TRBJ1-6; D unclear. Trimming removed 0 bases from V and 5 bases from J, with 9 bases in between. The CDR3 contains 15 residues. Germline CDR1 reads SGDLS; CDR2 reads YYNGEE. This CDR3 reads CASSVVVGDNSPLHF. CDR3 DNA: TGTGCCAGCAGCGTAGTCGTTGGAGATAATTCACCCCTCCACTTT.

This sequence joins TRBV18 and TRBJ1-5; no definite D call. The V gene lost 6 bases and the J gene lost 4 bases, with 13 bases spanning the gap. CDR1 is KGHSH, CDR2 LQKENI, per germline. CDR3 length: 14 residues. The CDR3 is CASSLGERNQPQHF. For the CDR3, the DNA is TGTGCCAGCTCCCTTGGAGAGAGAAATCAGCCCCAGCATTTT.

The CDR3 region has the DNA TGTGCCAGCTCGTCGGGACAGCTCTATGGCTACACCTTC. It encodes CASSSGQLYGYTF. The chain joins TRBV18 to TRBJ1-2; 7 nucleotides align to TRBD1. The CDR3 spans 13 residues. Germline V gene sequence: CDR1 KGHSH, CDR2 LQKENI. Trimming cost V 6 bases and J 4 bases; bases outside gene matches: 5.

The V call is TRBV27, the J call TRBJ2-7, with 9 positions matching TRBD1. CDR1 MNHEY and CDR2 SMNVEV come from the germline V gene (reference sequence). The CDR3 contains 14 residues. V shed 4 bases and J 4 bases; nucleotides not matched to a gene: 5. The CDR3 here is CASSYRGPRYEQYF. In DNA, the CDR3 is TGTGCCAGCAGTTACAGGGGGCCCAGATACGAGCAGTACTTC.

The chain recombines TRBV6-5 with TRBJ2-5; TRBD2 is a possible D gene (6 bases). CDR1 is MNHEY, CDR2 SVGAGI, per germline. Trimming cost V 8 bases and J 4 bases, with 17 bases left between them. This CDR3 has 14 residues. The CDR3, as DNA: TGTGCCAGCCGAGGTGGGGGGAACCTAGAGACCCAGTACTTC. This codes for CASRGGGNLETQYF.

CDR3 region: CASSLLGGEGYNEQFF. The CDR3 DNA reads TGTGCCAGCAGTTTATTAGGCGGGGAGGGGTACAATGAGCAGTTCTTC. The chain combines TRBV27 with TRBJ2-1; 7 bases map to TRBD2. The length of the CDR3 is 16 residues. Germline CDR1 and CDR2: MNHEY and SMNVEV (reference sequence). V shed 1 base, J shed 4 bases, and the junction held 7 bases outside the gene matches.

V and J are TRBV7-8 and TRBJ1-5, with 10 bases matching TRBD1. V was clipped by 1 base and J by 6 bases; unmatched bases: 15. There are 19 residues in the CDR3. From germline, CDR1 is SGHVS and CDR2 FQNEAQ. The CDR3 loop is CASSLGRRLGTGEGQPQHF. The CDR3 nucleotides read TGTGCCAGCAGCTTAGGTCGTCGCCTTGGGACAGGGGAGGGTCAGCCCCAGCATTTT.